These T cell receptor beta chains were read from a single sample in a study of cytomegalovirus exposure and HLA in healthy donors. TCRdb's table, derived via immunoSEQ multiplex PCR, lists solely in-frame clones and lacks some. This repertoire includes under 70,000 clones. Sequenced: PBMCs. These receptors came from a man between 50 and 59 years old in good health and CMV-seropositive. Both conserved end residues are part of each CDR3. The order of the fields is J gene, D gene, V gene, CDR3 protein, CDR3 DNA. The D gene is left open where the match is weak.

J gene: TRBJ1-2
D gene: TRBD1
V gene: TRBV6-6
CDR3 protein: CASNKGTGSTYGYTF
CDR3 DNA: TGTGCCAGCAATAAGGGGACAGGGAGTACCTATGGCTACACCTTC

J gene: TRBJ2-1
D gene: TRBD2
V gene: TRBV19
CDR3 protein: CASSIGTSGRALEQFF
CDR3 DNA: TGTGCCAGTAGTATAGGGACTAGCGGGAGGGCCCTTGAGCAGTTCTTC

J gene: TRBJ2-1
D gene: -
V gene: TRBV12-5
CDR3 protein: CASGFDRTQHFF
CDR3 DNA: TGTGCTAGTGGTTTCGACAGGACCCAGCACTTCTTC

J gene: TRBJ2-3
D gene: -
V gene: TRBV28
CDR3 protein: CASSLKESDTQYF
CDR3 DNA: TGTGCCAGCAGTTTAAAGGAGTCAGATACGCAGTATTTT

J gene: TRBJ1-2
D gene: -
V gene: TRBV18
CDR3 protein: CASSPEQGNSGYTF
CDR3 DNA: TGTGCCAGCTCACCCGAACAGGGAAACTCTGGCTACACCTTC

J gene: TRBJ2-3
D gene: TRBD2
V gene: TRBV6-6
CDR3 protein: CASSPGLAVSTDTQYF
CDR3 DNA: TGTGCCAGCAGCCCCGGACTAGCGGTTAGCACAGATACGCAGTATTTT

J gene: TRBJ1-2
D gene: -
V gene: TRBV2
CDR3 protein: CASSERQGTTYGYTF
CDR3 DNA: TGTGCCAGCAGTGAAAGGCAGGGGACTACCTATGGCTACACCTTC

J gene: TRBJ1-1
D gene: TRBD1
V gene: TRBV4-3
CDR3 protein: CASSQGTGTENTEAFF
CDR3 DNA: TGCGCCAGCAGCCAAGGTACCGGGACAGAGAACACTGAAGCTTTCTTT

J gene: TRBJ1-5
D gene: -
V gene: TRBV14
CDR3 protein: CASSQGSTGLDQPQHF
CDR3 DNA: TGTGCCAGCAGCCAAGGGTCAACAGGGCTTGATCAGCCCCAGCATTTT

J gene: TRBJ2-3
D gene: TRBD2
V gene: TRBV15
CDR3 protein: CATSSGEGQTDTQYF
CDR3 DNA: TGTGCCACCAGCAGCGGGGAGGGCCAGACAGATACGCAGTATTTT

J gene: TRBJ1-5
D gene: TRBD1
V gene: TRBV4-1
CDR3 protein: CASSLYTGESNQPQHF
CDR3 DNA: TGCGCCAGCAGCCTCTATACAGGGGAGAGCAATCAGCCCCAGCATTTT

J gene: TRBJ1-1
D gene: -
V gene: TRBV10-3
CDR3 protein: CAISESGLGTEAFF
CDR3 DNA: TGTGCCATCAGTGAGTCTGGACTTGGCACTGAAGCTTTCTTT

J gene: TRBJ2-1
D gene: -
V gene: TRBV2
CDR3 protein: CASGEERVSYNEQFF
CDR3 DNA: TGTGCCAGCGGCGAGGAGCGGGTCTCCTACAATGAGCAGTTCTTC

J gene: TRBJ1-5
D gene: TRBD1
V gene: TRBV7-6
CDR3 protein: CASSLGTGSSNQPQHF
CDR3 DNA: TGTGCCAGCAGCTTAGGGACAGGGTCTAGCAATCAGCCCCAGCATTTT

J gene: TRBJ1-1
D gene: -
V gene: TRBV11-1
CDR3 protein: CASPRHPMNTEAFF
CDR3 DNA: TGTGCCAGCCCGCGACATCCGATGAACACTGAAGCTTTCTTT

J gene: TRBJ1-2
D gene: -
V gene: TRBV4-3
CDR3 protein: CASSQDQSGRPFGYTF
CDR3 DNA: TGCGCCAGCAGCCAAGATCAATCAGGCAGACCCTTTGGCTACACCTTC

J gene: TRBJ1-2
D gene: -
V gene: TRBV30
CDR3 protein: CAWRRGLAGGYTF
CDR3 DNA: TGTGCCTGGAGGAGAGGACTAGCGGGGGGCTACACCTTC

J gene: TRBJ1-1
D gene: -
V gene: TRBV6-1
CDR3 protein: CASSEPGGTRGTEAFF
CDR3 DNA: TGTGCCAGCAGTGAACCTGGAGGGACTAGAGGGACTGAAGCTTTCTTT

J gene: TRBJ2-3
D gene: TRBD1
V gene: TRBV5-4
CDR3 protein: CASRRTGGTDTQYF
CDR3 DNA: TGTGCCAGCAGACGGACAGGGGGTACAGATACGCAGTATTTT

J gene: TRBJ2-4
D gene: TRBD1
V gene: TRBV7-9
CDR3 protein: CASSLEDRPF
CDR3 DNA: TGTGCCAGCAGCTTAGAGGACAGGCCTTTC

J gene: TRBJ2-3
D gene: TRBD1
V gene: TRBV19
CDR3 protein: CASRGIRTGTDTQYF
CDR3 DNA: TGTGCCAGTAGAGGGATCCGGACAGGAACAGATACGCAGTATTTT

J gene: TRBJ2-5
D gene: TRBD2
V gene: TRBV6-5
CDR3 protein: CASTSGGAGETQYF
CDR3 DNA: TGTGCCAGCACCTCCGGGGGGGCCGGGGAGACCCAGTACTTC

J gene: TRBJ1-3
D gene: -
V gene: TRBV30
CDR3 protein: CAWEQTGNTIYF
CDR3 DNA: TGTGCCTGGGAACAGACTGGAAACACCATATATTTT

J gene: TRBJ2-5
D gene: -
V gene: TRBV5-4
CDR3 protein: CASSLGSGEPQETQYF
CDR3 DNA: TGTGCCAGCAGCTTGGGGTCAGGGGAACCCCAAGAGACCCAGTACTTC

J gene: TRBJ2-5
D gene: TRBD1
V gene: TRBV12-5
CDR3 protein: CASGFLGQGAQETQYF
CDR3 DNA: TGTGCTAGTGGTTTTTTGGGACAGGGGGCCCAAGAGACCCAGTACTTC

J gene: TRBJ1-6
D gene: -
V gene: TRBV5-1
CDR3 protein: CASSFEGRGNSPLHF
CDR3 DNA: TGCGCCAGCAGCTTTGAAGGGAGGGGGAATTCACCCCTCCACTTT

J gene: TRBJ2-2
D gene: -
V gene: TRBV2
CDR3 protein: CASSAGSGPGELFF
CDR3 DNA: TGTGCCAGCAGTGCCGGGAGCGGGCCCGGGGAGCTGTTTTTT

J gene: TRBJ2-3
D gene: -
V gene: TRBV9
CDR3 protein: CASSLPLLGSTDTQYF
CDR3 DNA: TGTGCCAGCAGCCTCCCCCTTCTCGGTAGCACAGATACGCAGTATTTT

J gene: TRBJ2-2
D gene: -
V gene: TRBV6-6
CDR3 protein: CASSLGRGVTGELFF
CDR3 DNA: TGTGCCAGCAGTTTAGGCAGGGGAGTCACCGGGGAGCTGTTTTTT

J gene: TRBJ1-2
D gene: -
V gene: TRBV29-1
CDR3 protein: CSVLANLYGYTF
CDR3 DNA: TGCAGCGTTTTAGCAAATCTCTATGGCTACACCTTC

J gene: TRBJ2-3
D gene: -
V gene: TRBV6-5
CDR3 protein: CASSLETGDTQYF
CDR3 DNA: TGTGCCAGCAGCCTGGAAACGGGGGATACGCAGTATTTT

J gene: TRBJ1-6
D gene: -
V gene: TRBV27
CDR3 protein: CASRGTPYNSPLHF
CDR3 DNA: TGTGCCAGCAGAGGGACTCCTTATAATTCACCCCTCCACTTT